This T cell receptor beta chain is from a study of regulatory T cells in long-lasting Graves disease. Study-wide points: Shared public clonotypes totalled around 2,900 in persistent patients, compared with over 800 in new patients.

J was trimmed by 2 bases and V by 5 bases; bases with no gene match: 2. Germline lookup yields CDR1 SNHLY and CDR2 FYNNEI. CDR3 length equals 14 residues. The sample's time point: newly diagnosed GD, antithyroid drugs for less than 3 months. The TCR library was made from RNA that had been extracted from PBMCs in TRIzol. Staff drew around 8.6 milliliters of peripheral blood into EDTA tubes. Both iRepertoire HTBI primers and Arm-PCR of CDR3 regions were used to build the TCR beta libraries. TCRdb reprocessed the multiplex PCR reads with MiXCR, giving one entry per CDR3 protein. The data contain 200,000 to 250,000 distinct CDR3 sequences, roughly 19% of them singletons. This clonotype appeared many times. The antigen remains unidentified. These records were also assigned to another study, of T cells in Graves' hyperthyroidism and ophthalmopathy. From that paper: For Graves' hyperthyroidism to be stable, ophthalmopathy could not progress within 18 months.

The input for sequencing was peripheral blood mononuclear cells (PBMCs), taken at new diagnosis, from a patient treated with antithyroid drugs. V gene TRBV2 combines with J gene TRBJ2-2, with 7 bases fitting TRBD2. The clonotype originates from a woman aged 30 to 39 with Graves disease. The CDR3 bases are TGTGCCAGCAGTTGGGAGGGAAACACCGGGGAGCTGTTTTTT. Its protein product is CASSWEGNTGELFF.